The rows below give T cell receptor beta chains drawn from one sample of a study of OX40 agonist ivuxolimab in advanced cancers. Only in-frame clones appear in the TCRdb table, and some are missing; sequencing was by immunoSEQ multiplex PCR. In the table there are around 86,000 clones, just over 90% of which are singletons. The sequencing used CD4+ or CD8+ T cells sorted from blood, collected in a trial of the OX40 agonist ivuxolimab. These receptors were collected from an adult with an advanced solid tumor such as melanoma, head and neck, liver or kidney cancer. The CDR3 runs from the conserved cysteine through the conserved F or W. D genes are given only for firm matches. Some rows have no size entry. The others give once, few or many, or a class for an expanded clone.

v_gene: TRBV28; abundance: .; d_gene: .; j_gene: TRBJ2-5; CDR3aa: CASMPRHETQYF; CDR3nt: TGTGCCAGCATGCCCCGGCACGAGACCCAGTACTTC
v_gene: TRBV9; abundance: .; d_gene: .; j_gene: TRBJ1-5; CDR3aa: CASSGGLGQPQHF; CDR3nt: TGTGCCAGCAGCGGGGGGCTCGGGCAGCCCCAGCATTTT
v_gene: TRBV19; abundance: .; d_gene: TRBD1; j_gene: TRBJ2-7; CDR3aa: CASSPRQGAYEQYF; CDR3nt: TGTGCCAGTAGTCCCCGACAGGGGGCCTACGAGCAGTACTTC
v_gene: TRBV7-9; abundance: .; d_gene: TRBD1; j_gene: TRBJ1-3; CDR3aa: CASRRQGVPGNTIYF; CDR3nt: TGTGCCAGCAGACGCCAGGGGGTGCCTGGAAACACCATATATTTT
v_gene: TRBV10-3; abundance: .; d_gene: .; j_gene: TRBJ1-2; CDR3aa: CAISDPSGGQNYGYTF; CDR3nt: TGTGCCATCAGTGATCCAAGTGGGGGACAAAACTATGGCTACACCTTC
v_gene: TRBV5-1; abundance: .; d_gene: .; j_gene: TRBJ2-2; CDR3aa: CASSFAGPNTGELFF; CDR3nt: TGCGCCAGCAGCTTCGCGGGACCGAACACCGGGGAGCTGTTTTTT
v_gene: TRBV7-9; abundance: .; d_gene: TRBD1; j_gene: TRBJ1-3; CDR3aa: CASSARRQGADGNTIYF; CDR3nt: TGTGCCAGCAGCGCCAGGAGACAGGGGGCGGACGGAAACACCATATATTTT
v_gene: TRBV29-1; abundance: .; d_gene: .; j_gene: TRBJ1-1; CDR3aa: CSVPDWGTEAFF; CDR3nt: TGCAGCGTTCCGGACTGGGGCACTGAAGCTTTCTTT
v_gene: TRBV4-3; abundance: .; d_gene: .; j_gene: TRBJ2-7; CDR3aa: CASSQVPGRSSYEQYF; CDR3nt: TGCGCCAGCAGCCAAGTTCCGGGACGCAGCTCCTACGAGCAGTACTTC
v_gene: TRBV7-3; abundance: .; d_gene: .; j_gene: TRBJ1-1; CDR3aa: CASSLGGANTEAFF; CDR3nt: TGTGCCAGCAGCTTAGGGGGGGCGAACACTGAAGCTTTCTTT
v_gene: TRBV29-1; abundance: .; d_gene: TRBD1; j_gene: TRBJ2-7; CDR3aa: CSVDEPDRPNYEQYF; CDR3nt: TGCAGCGTTGATGAACCGGACAGGCCGAACTACGAGCAGTACTTC
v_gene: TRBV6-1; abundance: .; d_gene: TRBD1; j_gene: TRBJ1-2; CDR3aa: CASSGGGGDYGYTF; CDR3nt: TGTGCCAGCAGCGGTGGAGGGGGCGACTATGGCTACACCTTC
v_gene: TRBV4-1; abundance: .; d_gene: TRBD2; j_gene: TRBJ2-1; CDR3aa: CASSPLAGAYNEQFF; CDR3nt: TGCGCCAGCAGCCCGCTAGCGGGGGCATACAATGAGCAGTTCTTC
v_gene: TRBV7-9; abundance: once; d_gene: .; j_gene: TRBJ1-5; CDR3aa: CASSLDLSNQPQHF; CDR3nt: TGTGCCAGCAGCTTAGATCTCAGCAATCAGCCCCAGCATTTT
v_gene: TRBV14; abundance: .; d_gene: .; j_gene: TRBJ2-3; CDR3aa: CASSGWLGGGTDTQYF; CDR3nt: TGTGCCAGCAGCGGATGGTTGGGGGGAGGCACAGATACGCAGTATTTT